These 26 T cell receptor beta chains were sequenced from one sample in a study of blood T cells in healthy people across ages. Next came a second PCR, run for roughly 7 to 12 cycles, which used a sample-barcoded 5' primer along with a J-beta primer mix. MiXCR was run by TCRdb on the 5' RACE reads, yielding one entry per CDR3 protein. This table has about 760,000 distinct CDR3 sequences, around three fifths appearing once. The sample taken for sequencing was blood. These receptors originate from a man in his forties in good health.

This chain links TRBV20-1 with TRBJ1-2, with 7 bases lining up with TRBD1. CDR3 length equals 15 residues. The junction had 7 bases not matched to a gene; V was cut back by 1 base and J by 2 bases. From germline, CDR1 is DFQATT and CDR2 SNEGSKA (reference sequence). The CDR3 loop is CSARGGDRENYGYTF. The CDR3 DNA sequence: TGCAGTGCTAGAGGGGGAGACAGGGAAAACTATGGCTACACCTTC.

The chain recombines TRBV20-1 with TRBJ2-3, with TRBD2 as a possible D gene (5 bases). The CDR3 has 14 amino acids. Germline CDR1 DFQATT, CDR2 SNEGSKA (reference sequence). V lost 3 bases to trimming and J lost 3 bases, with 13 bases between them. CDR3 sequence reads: CSASKLGRTDTQYF. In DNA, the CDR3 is TGCAGTGCTAGTAAACTAGGGAGAACAGATACGCAGTATTTT.

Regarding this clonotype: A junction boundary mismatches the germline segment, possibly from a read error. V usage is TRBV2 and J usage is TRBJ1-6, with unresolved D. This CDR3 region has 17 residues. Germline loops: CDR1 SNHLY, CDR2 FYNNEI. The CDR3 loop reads CTSSERRQVGNNSPLHF. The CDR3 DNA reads TGTACCAGCAGTGAACGGCGGCAGGTGGGGAATAATTCACCCCTCCACTTT.

CDR3 amino acids: CATSDLPSGNTGELFF. CDR3 nucleotide sequence: TGTGCCACCAGTGATTTGCCTAGCGGGAACACCGGGGAGCTGTTTTTT. This chain uses TRBV24-1 with TRBJ2-2, with 7 positions matching TRBD2. There are 16 residues in the CDR3. Unmatched junction bases numbered 1, after V lost 0 bases and J lost 1 base. Germline CDR1 KGHDR, CDR2 SFDVKD.

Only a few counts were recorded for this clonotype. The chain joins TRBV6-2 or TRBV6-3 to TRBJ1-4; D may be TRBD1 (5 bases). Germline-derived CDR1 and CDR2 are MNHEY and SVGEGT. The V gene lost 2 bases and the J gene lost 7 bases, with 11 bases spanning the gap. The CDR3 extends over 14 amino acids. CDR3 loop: CASSYGTEGEKLFF. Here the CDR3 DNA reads TGTGCCAGCAGTTACGGGACCGAAGGTGAAAAACTGTTTTTT.

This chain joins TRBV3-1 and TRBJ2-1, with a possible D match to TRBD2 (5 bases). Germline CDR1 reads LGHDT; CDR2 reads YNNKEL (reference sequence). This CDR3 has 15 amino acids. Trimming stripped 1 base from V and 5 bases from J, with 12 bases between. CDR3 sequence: CASSQGGLPNNEQFF. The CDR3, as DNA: TGTGCCAGCAGCCAAGGAGGGCTACCGAACAATGAGCAGTTCTTC.

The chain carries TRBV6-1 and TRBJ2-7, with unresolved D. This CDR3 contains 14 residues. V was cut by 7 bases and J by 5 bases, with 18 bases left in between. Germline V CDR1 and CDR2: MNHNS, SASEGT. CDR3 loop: CASTNKANRDEQYF. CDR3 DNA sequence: TGTGCCAGCACAAATAAGGCAAATCGGGACGAGCAGTACTTC.

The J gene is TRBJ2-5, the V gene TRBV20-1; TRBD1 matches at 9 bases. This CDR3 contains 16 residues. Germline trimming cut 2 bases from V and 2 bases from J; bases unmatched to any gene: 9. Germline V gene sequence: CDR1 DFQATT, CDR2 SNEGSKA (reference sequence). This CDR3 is CSARSGTGMGQETQYF. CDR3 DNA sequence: TGCAGTGCTAGATCCGGGACAGGGATGGGTCAAGAGACCCAGTACTTC.

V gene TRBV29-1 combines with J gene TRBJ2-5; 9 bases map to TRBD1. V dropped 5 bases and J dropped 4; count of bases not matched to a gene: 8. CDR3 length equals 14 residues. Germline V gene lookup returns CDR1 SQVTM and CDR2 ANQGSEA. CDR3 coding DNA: TGCAGCGTTTTCGACAGGGGGATCTTAGAGACCCAGTACTTC. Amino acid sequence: CSVFDRGILETQYF.

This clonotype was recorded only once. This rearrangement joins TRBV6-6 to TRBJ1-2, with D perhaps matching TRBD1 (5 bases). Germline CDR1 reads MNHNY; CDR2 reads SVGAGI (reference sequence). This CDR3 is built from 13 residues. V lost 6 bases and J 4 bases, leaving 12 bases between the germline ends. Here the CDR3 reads CASSPDGTYGYTF. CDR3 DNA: TGTGCCAGCAGCCCGGACGGGACCTATGGCTACACCTTC.

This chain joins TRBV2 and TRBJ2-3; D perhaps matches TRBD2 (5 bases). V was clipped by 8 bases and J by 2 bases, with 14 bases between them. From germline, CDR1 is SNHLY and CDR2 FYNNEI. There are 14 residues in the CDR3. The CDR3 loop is CASLRRGVTDTQYF. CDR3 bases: TGTGCCAGCCTGCGTCGGGGAGTCACAGATACGCAGTATTTT.

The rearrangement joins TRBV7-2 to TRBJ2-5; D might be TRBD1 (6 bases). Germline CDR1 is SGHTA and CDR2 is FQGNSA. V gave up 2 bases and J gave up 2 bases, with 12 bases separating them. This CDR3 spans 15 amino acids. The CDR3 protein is CASSLQGTTQETQYF. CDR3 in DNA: TGTGCCAGCAGCTTACAGGGGACAACACAAGAGACCCAGTACTTC.

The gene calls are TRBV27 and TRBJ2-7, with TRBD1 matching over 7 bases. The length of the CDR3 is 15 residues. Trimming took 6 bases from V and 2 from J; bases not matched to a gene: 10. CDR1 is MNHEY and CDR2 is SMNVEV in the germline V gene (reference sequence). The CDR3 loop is CASSTTRQGPYEQYF. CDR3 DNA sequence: TGTGCCAGCAGCACAACTCGACAGGGACCCTACGAGCAGTACTTC.

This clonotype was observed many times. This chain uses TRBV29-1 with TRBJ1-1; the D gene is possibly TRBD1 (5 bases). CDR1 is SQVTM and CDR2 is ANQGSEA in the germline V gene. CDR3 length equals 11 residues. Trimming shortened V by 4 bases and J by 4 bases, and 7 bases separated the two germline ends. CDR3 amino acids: CSVVQGTEAFF. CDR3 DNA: TGCAGCGTTGTTCAGGGCACTGAAGCTTTCTTT.

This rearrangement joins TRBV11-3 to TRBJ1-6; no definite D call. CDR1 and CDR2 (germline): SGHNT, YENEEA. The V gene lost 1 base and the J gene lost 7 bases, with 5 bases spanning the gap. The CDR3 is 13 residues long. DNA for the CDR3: TGTGCCAGCAGCTTAGGAGAGAATTCACCCCTCCACTTT. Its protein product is CASSLGENSPLHF.

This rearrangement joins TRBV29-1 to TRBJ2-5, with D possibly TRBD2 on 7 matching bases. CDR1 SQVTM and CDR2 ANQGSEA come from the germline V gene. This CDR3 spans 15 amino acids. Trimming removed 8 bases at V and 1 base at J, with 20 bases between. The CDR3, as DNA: TGCAGCACGAGAGGACTGGGGGGGCTCCAAGAGACCCAGTACTTC. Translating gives CSTRGLGGLQETQYF. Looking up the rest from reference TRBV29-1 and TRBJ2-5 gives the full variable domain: SAVISQKPSRDICQRGTSLTIQCQVDSQVTMMFWYRQQPGQSLTLIATANQGSEATYESGFVIDKFPISRPNLTFSTLTVSNMSPEDSSIYLCSTRGLGGLQETQYFGPGTRLLVL.

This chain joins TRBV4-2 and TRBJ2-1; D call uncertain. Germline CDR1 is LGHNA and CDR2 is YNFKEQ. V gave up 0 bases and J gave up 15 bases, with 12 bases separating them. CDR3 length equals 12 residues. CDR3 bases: TGTGCCAGCAGCCAAGATTCGATTCGTCGGTTCTTC. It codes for CASSQDSIRRFF.

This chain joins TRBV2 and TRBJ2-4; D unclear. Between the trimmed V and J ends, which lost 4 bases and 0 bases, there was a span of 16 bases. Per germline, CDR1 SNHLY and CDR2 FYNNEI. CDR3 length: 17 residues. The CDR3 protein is CASSGHGVALAKNIQYF. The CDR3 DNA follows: TGTGCCAGCAGTGGCCACGGAGTAGCTCTAGCCAAAAACATTCAGTACTTC.

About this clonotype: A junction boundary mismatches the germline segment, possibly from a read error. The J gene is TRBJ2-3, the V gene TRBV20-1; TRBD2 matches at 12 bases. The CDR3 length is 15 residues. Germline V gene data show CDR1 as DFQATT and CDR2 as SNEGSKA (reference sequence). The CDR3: CSAKLAGGSTDTRYF. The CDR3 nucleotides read TGCAGTGCCAAACTAGCGGGGGGTAGCACAGATACGCGGTATTTT.

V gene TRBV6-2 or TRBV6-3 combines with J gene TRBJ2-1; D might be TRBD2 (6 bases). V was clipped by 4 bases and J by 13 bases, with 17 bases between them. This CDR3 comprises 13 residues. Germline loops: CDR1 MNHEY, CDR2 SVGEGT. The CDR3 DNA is TGTGCCAGCAGTTTCGCCCCGACTAGTTTCCAGTTCTTC. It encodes CASSFAPTSFQFF.

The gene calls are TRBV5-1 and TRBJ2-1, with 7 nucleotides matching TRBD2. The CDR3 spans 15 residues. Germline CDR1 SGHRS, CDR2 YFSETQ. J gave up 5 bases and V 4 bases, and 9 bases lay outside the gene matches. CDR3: CASSNGLESHNEQFF. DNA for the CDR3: TGCGCCAGCAGCAATGGACTAGAGTCCCACAATGAGCAGTTCTTC.

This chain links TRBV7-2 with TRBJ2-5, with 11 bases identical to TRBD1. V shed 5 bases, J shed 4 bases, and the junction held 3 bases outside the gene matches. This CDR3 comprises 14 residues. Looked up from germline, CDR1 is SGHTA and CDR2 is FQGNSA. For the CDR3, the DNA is TGTGCCAGCAGCCAGGACAGGGGGCTAGAGACCCAGTACTTC. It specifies CASSQDRGLETQYF.

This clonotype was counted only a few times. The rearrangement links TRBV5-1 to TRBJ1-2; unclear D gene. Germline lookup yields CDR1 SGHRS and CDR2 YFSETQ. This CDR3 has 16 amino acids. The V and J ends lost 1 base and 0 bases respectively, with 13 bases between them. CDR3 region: CASSLRTDNANYGYTF. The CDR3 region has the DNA TGCGCCAGCAGCTTGAGAACAGACAACGCTAACTATGGCTACACCTTC.

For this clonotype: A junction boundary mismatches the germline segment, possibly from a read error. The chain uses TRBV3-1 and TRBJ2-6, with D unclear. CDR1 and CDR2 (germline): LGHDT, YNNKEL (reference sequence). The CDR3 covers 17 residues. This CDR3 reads CASSPSTENSGTNVLTF. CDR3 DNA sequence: TGTGCCAGCAGCCCTTCTACAGAAAACTCTGGGACCAACGTCCTGACTTTC.

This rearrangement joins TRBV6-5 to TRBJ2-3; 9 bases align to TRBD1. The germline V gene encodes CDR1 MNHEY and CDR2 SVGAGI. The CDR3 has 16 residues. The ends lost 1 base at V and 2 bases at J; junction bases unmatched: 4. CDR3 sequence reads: CASSYYGTGNTDTQYF. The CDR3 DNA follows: TGTGCCAGCAGTTACTACGGGACAGGGAACACAGATACGCAGTATTTT.

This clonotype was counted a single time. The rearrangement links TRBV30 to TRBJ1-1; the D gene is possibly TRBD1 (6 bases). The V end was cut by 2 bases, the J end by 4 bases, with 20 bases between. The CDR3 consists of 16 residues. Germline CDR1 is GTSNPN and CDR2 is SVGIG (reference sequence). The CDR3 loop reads CAWSRAGAWWRTEAFF. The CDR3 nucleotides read TGTGCCTGGAGTCGGGCAGGGGCTTGGTGGCGCACTGAAGCTTTCTTT.